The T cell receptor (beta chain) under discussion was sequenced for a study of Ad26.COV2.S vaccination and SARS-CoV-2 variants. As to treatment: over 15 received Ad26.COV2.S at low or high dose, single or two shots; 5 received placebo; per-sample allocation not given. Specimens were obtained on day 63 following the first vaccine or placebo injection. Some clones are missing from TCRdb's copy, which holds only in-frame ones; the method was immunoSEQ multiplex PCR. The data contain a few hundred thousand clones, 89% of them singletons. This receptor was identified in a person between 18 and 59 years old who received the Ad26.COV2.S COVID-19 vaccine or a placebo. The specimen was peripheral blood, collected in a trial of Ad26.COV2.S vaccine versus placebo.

CDR3 sequence (DNA): TGTGCCACCAGCAGAGATTCGGCGGGAGTTCGGTTCTTC. This sequence encodes CATSRDSAGVRFF. The V and J genes are TRBV15 and TRBJ2-1, with 7 bases fitting TRBD2. The trim removed 0 bases at V and 15 bases at J, leaving 8 bases unmatched. CDR1 and CDR2 (germline): LNHNV, YYDKDF (reference sequence). The CDR3 runs to 13 residues. Variable domain in full (rest from reference TRBV15 and TRBJ2-1): DAMVIQNPRYQVTQFGKPVTLSCSQTLNHNVMYWYQQKSSQAPKLLFHYYDKDFNNEADTPDNFQSRRPNTSFCFLDIRSPGLGDTAMYLCATSRDSAGVRFFGPGTRLTVL.